This record looks at one TCR beta chain sequence and its context. Its specificity is unknown. CD4+ T cells that had been cultured provided DNA sequenced with the Oncomine TCR Beta short-read assay. Extraction of genomic DNA was performed on cultured CD4+ T cells. A single record per CDR3 protein comes from TCRdb applying MiXCR to the PCR reads. This table holds more than 15,000 distinct CDR3 sequences, about 46% found once. J was trimmed by 8 bases and V by 4 bases; bases with no gene match: 14. Germline values: CDR1 SQVTM, CDR2 ANQGSEA. The CDR3 length is 15 residues. These data originate in a study of vaccination and CD4 T cells after COVID-19. Study-wide findings and caveats: There were relatively few convalescent patients studied, and there were no early post-infection timepoints.

Treatment of the sample: roughly 11-day PBMC culture with coronavirus spike peptide pools or control peptides (ViraFEST assay). Under the ViraFEST approach, antigen-specific T cells were expanded with peptide pools and TCRs subsequently sequenced. The authors cultured more than 1.5 million PBMCs per well with around 10 IU/ml IL-2 and 10 ug/ml peptide pools. The sequencing here drew on CD4+ T cells from blood, cultured in vitro, taken before SARS-CoV-2 vaccination. This clonotype originated in a human donor who had recovered from COVID-19. The chain joins TRBV29-1 to TRBJ2-1, with 7 bases identical to TRBD2. Here the CDR3 reads CSVGSSGVPGDEQFF. The DNA for the CDR3 is TGCAGCGTTGGATCTAGCGGAGTCCCTGGTGATGAGCAGTTCTTC.